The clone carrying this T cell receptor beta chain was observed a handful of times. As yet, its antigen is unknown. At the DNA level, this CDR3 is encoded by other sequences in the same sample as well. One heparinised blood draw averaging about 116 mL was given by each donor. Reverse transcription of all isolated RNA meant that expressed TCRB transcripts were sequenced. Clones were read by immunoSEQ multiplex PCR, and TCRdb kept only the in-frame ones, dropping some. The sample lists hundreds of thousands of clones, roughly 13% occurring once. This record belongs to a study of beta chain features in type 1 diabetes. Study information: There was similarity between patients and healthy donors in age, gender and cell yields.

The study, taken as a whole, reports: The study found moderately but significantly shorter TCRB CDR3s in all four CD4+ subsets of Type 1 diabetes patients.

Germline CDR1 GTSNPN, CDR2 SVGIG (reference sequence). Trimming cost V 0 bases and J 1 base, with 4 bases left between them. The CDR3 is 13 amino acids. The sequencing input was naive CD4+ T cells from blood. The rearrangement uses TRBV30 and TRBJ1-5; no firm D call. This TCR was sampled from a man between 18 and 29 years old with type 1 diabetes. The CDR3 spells CAWSVRSNQPQHF. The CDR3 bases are TGTGCCTGGAGTGTAAGGAGCAATCAGCCCCAGCATTTT.